This entry concerns a single T cell receptor beta chain. Its target is unknown. CD4+ T cell isolation took place after approximately 11 days of culture. Participants completed two doses of the BNT162b2 or mRNA-1273 vaccine. The data derive from a study of vaccination effects on CD4 cells after COVID-19. About the study: Before sequencing took place, the ViraFEST assay used viral peptide pools to expand antigen-specific CD4+ T cells.

The V end lost 4 bases, the J end lost 0 bases, and 19 bases lay between the germline ends. The CDR3 contains 17 residues. Germline CDR1 reads SGHRS; CDR2 reads YFSETQ. Points from the study as a whole: Common cold coronaviruses were cross-recognized by only 1 of 255 vaccine-induced clones in healthy vaccinees.

The table came from immunoSEQ multiplex PCR; TCRdb's copy has only in-frame clones and leaves some out. Of about 66,000 clones listed, less than 80% are singletons. The chain uses TRBV5-1 and TRBJ1-2; tentatively, D is TRBD1 (5 bases). Specimen: CD4+ T cells from PBMCs cultured without peptide, collected after COVID-19 vaccination. The clonotype originates from a human donor who received a COVID-19 vaccine. CDR3 amino acids: CASSPGLGPTTNYGYTF. The CDR3 nucleotides read TGCGCCAGCAGCCCAGGGTTGGGGCCCACAACTAACTATGGCTACACCTTC.